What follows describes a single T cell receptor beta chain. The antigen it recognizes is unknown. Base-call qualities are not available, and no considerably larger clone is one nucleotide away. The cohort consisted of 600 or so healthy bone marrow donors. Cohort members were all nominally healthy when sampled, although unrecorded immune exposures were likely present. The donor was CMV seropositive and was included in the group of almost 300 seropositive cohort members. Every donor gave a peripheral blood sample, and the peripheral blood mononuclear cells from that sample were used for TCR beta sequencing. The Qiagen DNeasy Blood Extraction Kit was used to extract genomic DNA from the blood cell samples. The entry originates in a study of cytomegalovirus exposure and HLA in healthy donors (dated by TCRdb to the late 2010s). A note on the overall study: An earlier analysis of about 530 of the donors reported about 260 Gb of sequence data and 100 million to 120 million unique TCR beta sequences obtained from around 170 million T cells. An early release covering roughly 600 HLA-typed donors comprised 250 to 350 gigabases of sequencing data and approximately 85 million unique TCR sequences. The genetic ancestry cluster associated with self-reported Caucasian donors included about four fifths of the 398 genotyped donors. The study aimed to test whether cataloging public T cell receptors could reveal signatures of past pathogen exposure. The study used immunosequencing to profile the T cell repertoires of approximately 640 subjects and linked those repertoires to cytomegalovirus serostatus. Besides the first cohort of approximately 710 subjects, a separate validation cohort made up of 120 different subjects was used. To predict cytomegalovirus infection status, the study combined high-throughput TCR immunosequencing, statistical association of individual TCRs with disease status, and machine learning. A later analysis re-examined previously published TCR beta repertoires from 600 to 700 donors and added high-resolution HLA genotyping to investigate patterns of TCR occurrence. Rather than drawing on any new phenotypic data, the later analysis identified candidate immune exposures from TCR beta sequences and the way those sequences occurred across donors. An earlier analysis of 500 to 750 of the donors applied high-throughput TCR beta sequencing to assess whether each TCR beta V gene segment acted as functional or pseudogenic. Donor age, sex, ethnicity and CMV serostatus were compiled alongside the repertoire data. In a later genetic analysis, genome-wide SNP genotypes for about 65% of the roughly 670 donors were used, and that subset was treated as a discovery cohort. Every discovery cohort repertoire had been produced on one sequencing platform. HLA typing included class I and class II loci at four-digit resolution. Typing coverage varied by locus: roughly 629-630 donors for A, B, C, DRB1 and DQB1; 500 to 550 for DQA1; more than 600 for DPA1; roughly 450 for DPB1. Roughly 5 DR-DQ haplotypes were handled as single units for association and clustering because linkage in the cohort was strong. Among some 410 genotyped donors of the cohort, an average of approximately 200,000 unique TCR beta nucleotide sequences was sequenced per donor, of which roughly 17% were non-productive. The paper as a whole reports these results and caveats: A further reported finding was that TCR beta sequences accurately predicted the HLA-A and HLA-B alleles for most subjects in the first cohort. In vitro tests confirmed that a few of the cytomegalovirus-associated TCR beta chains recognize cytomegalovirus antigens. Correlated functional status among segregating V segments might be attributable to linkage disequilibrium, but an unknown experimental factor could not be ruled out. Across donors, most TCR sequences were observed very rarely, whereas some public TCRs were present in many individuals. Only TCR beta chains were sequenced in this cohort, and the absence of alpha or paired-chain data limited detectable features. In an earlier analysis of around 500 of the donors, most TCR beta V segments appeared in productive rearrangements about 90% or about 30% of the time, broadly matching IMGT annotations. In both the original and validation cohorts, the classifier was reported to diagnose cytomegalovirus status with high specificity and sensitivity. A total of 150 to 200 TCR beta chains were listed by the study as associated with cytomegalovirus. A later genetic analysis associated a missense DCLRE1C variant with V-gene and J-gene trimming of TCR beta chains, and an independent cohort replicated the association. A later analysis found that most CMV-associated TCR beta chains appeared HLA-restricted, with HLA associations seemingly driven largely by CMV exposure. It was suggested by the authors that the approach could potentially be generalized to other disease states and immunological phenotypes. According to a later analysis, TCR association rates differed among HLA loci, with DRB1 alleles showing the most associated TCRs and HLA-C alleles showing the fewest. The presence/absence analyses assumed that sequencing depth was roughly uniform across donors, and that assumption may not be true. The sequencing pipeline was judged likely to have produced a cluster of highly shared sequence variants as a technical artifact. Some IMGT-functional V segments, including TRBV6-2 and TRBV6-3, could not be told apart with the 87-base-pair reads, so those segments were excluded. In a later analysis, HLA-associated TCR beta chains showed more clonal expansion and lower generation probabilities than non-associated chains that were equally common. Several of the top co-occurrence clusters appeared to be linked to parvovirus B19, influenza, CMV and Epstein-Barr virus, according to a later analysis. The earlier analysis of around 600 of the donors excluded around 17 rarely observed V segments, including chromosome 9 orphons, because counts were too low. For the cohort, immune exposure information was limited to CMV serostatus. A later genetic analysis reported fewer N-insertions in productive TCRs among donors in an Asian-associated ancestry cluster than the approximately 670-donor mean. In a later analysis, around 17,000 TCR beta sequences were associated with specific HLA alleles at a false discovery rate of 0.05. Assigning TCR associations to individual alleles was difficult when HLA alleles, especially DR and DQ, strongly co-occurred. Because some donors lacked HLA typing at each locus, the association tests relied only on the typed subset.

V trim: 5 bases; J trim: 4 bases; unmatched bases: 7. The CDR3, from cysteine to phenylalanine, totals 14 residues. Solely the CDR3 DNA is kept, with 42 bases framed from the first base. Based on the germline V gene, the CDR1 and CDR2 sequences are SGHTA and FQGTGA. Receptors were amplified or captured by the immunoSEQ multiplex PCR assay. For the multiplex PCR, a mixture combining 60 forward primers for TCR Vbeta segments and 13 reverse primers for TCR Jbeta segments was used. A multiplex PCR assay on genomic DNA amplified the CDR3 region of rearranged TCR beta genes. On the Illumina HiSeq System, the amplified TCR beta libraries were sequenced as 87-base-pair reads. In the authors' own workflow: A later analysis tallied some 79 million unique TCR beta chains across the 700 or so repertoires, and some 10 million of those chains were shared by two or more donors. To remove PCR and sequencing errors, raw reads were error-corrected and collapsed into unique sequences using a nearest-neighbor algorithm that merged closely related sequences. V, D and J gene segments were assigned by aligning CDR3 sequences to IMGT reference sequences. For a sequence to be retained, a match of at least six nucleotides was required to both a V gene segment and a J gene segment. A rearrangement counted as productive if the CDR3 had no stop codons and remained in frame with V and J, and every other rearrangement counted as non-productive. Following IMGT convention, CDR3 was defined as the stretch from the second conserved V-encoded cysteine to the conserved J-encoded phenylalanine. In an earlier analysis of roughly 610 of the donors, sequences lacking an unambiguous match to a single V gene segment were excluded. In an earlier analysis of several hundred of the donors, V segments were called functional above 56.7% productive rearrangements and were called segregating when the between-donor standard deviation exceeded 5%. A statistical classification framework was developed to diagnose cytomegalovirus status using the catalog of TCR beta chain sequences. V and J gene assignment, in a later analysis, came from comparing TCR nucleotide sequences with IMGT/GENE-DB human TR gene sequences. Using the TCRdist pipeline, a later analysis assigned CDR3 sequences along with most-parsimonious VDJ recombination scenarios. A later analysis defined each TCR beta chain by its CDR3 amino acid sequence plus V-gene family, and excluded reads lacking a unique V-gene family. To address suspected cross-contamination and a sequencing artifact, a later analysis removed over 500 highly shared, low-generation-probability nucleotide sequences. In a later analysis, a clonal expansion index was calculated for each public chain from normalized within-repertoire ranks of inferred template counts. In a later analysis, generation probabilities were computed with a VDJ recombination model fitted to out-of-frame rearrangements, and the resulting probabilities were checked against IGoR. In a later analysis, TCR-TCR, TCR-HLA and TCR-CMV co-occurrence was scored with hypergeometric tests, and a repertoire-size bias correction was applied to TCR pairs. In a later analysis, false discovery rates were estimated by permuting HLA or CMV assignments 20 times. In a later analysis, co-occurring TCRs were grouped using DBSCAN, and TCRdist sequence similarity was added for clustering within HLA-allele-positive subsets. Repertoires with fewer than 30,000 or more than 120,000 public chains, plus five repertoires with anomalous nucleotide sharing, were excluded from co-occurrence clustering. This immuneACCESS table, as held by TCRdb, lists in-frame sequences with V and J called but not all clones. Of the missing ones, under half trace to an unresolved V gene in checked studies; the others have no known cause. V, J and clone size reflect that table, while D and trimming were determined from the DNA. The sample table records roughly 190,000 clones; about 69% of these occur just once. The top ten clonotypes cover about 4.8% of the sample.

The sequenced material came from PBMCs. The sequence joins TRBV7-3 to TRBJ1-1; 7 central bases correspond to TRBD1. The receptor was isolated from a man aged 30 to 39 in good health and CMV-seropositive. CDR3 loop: CASSGDSVPTEAFF. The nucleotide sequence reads TGTGCCAGCAGCGGGGACAGTGTCCCCACTGAAGCTTTCTTT.